These 8 T cell receptor beta chains came from one sample sequenced in a study of Graves' ophthalmopathy and Graves' hyperthyroidism (dated by TCRdb to 2017 to 2018). Reads for this sample came from an Illumina HiSeq 2000. For repertoire sequencing, TCR beta CDR3 regions were amplified from RNA transcripts. The first round of RT-PCR was done with HTBI primers and the Qiagen OneStep RT-PCR kit, and was followed by a second round of multiplex PCR, then size selection and purification. In TCRdb, the public reads were trimmed at Q25 with fastp and aligned with MiXCR, with productive beta chains retained. Rows with one shared CDR3 protein collapse into an entry with the most common genes and DNA. The sample table holds a few hundred thousand distinct CDR3 sequences, of which just over 15% were seen once. The leading ten clones occupy about 7% of the sample. Specimen: peripheral blood. All receptors come from a woman aged 18 to 35 with stable Graves' hyperthyroidism. Donor details come from another sample of the same person, matched by shared clones.

The rearrangement joins TRBV12-3 or TRBV12-4 to TRBJ2-5, with D perhaps being TRBD1 or TRBD2 (5 bases each). The V gene lost 3 bases and the J gene lost 2 bases, with 10 bases spanning the gap. This CDR3 contains 14 residues. The CDR3 DNA is TGTGCCAGCAGTTTGGGGGTCTCTCAAGAGACCCAGTACTTC. It encodes CASSLGVSQETQYF.

This clonotype was observed at least ten times. The chain couples TRBV7-2 to TRBJ1-1, with TRBD1 as a possible D gene (5 bases). Trimming shortened V by 5 bases and J by 0 bases, and 13 bases separated the two germline ends. The CDR3 sequence is 15 residues long. From germline, CDR1 is SGHTA and CDR2 FQGNSA. CDR3 nucleotide sequence: TGTGCCAGCAGCCTACAGGTGGGGATGAACACTGAAGCTTTCTTT. Protein sequence: CASSLQVGMNTEAFF.

This clonotype was counted at least ten times. DNA of the CDR3: TGTGCCAGCAGCTGGGGCCGAGGCTACACCTTC. This gives the protein CASSWGRGYTF. The genes are TRBV7-2 and TRBJ1-2; tentative D call: TRBD1 (5 bases). This CDR3 comprises 11 residues. V lost 4 bases and J lost 8, with 8 bases in between. Germline V gene sequence: CDR1 SGHTA, CDR2 FQGNSA. The full variable domain, completed using reference TRBV7-2 and TRBJ1-2, is GAGVSQSPSNKVTEKGKDVELRCDPISGHTALYWYRQSLGQGLEFLIYFQGNSAPDKSGLPSDRFSAERTGGSVSTLTIQRTQQEDSAVYLCASSWGRGYTFGSGTRLTVV.

A few counts support this clonotype. A read error is possible here, since a much larger clone lies one base away. This chain joins TRBV6-2 or TRBV6-3 and TRBJ1-5; 8 nucleotides align to TRBD1. Germline CDR1 and CDR2: MNHEY and SVGEGT. V shed 3 bases and J 6 bases; nucleotides not matched to a gene: 10. The CDR3 is 16 amino acids. CDR3 protein: CASSYVGGQGGQPQHF. For the CDR3, the DNA is TGTGCCAGCAGTTATGTGGGAGGACAGGGAGGTCAGCCCCAGCATTTT.

This clonotype was observed many times. The rearrangement joins TRBV12-3 or TRBV12-4 to TRBJ1-2; TRBD1 matches 9 bases. J was trimmed by 8 bases and V by 6 bases; bases with no gene match: 10. CDR3 length: 14 amino acids. The CDR3 protein is CASSYGTGSGGYTF. The CDR3 DNA reads TGTGCCAGCAGCTACGGGACAGGGTCGGGGGGCTACACCTTC.

The gene calls are TRBV7-8 and TRBJ2-7; TRBD1 aligns across 9 bases. CDR1 and CDR2 from the germline V gene are SGHVS and FQNEAQ. CDR3 length: 15 amino acids. V shed 5 bases and J 1 base; nucleotides not matched to a gene: 6. CDR3: CASSTQTGGSYEQYF. CDR3 DNA: TGTGCCAGCAGCACCCAGACAGGGGGTTCCTACGAGCAGTACTTC.

This clonotype was counted many times. V and J are TRBV12-3 or TRBV12-4 and TRBJ1-1; no reliable D call. Trimming took 3 bases from V and 2 from J, leaving 13 bases between them. The CDR3 loop spans 15 amino acids. CDR3 loop: CASSLSRVVNTEAFF. The CDR3 nucleotides read TGTGCCAGCAGTTTGAGTCGGGTGGTAAACACTGAAGCTTTCTTT.

V is TRBV5-1 and J is TRBJ1-1; D may be TRBD1 (5 bases). The CDR3 contains 13 residues. Deletions cut 3 bases from V and 1 base from J, with 7 bases between. The germline V gene has CDR1 SGHRS and CDR2 YFSETQ. CDR3 coding DNA: TGCGCCAGCAGCTCACAGGCGAACACTGAAGCTTTCTTT. Protein product: CASSSQANTEAFF.